The 26 T cell receptor beta chains reported below all come from one sample, sequenced in a study of T cell responses to AZD1222 COVID-19 vaccine. Only in-frame clones appear in the TCRdb table, and some are missing; sequencing was by immunoSEQ multiplex PCR. There are 110,000 or so clones in the sample; approximately 85% occur only once, and more than 7.5% lies in the top ten. The material sequenced was peripheral blood, taken on day 0 of AZD1222 vaccination. The source is an adult in good health.

The CDR3 coding sequence is TGTGCCAGCGCTCCTCAGGGGGGGACGAACACAGATACGCAGTATTTT. Protein sequence: CASAPQGGTNTDTQYF. The chain recombines TRBV19 with TRBJ2-3, with D perhaps being TRBD1 or TRBD2 (7 bases each). V was pared by 9 bases and J by 2 bases, with 21 bases between. CDR1 is LNHDA and CDR2 is SQIVND in the germline V gene (reference sequence). This CDR3 has 16 amino acids. The whole variable domain, remainder taken from reference TRBV19 and TRBJ2-3, is DGGITQSPKYLFRKEGQNVTLSCEQNLNHDAMYWYRQDPGQGLRLIYYSQIVNDFQKGDIAEGYSVSREKKESFPLTVTSAQKNPTAFYLCASAPQGGTNTDTQYFGPGTRLTVL.

The chain recombines TRBV29-1 with TRBJ1-1, with unresolved D. From germline, CDR1 is SQVTM and CDR2 ANQGSEA. The V and J ends lost 8 bases and 10 bases respectively, with 23 bases between them. This CDR3 contains 13 residues. The CDR3 loop reads CSTPGPSNFGAFF. The CDR3 DNA follows: TGCAGCACCCCCGGGCCGTCCAATTTCGGAGCTTTCTTT.

V gene TRBV4-1 combines with J gene TRBJ1-5; possibly TRBD1 for D (5 bases). The CDR3 totals 14 residues. From germline, CDR1 is MGHRA and CDR2 YSYEKL. The V and J ends lost 3 bases and 7 bases respectively, with 13 bases between them. CDR3 in amino acids: CASSHVQGGQPQHF. The CDR3 DNA sequence: TGCGCCAGCAGCCACGTCCAGGGTGGGCAGCCCCAGCATTTT.

On this clone itself: Its ends do not fully match the called genes, so a read error is possible. The genes are TRBV6-2 or TRBV6-3 and TRBJ2-7; the D is unclear. Germline loops: CDR1 MNHEY, CDR2 SVGEGT. The CDR3 is 14 residues long. In DNA, the CDR3 is TGTGCCAGCAGTTACGGGTCCCGGTCTTACGCGCAGTACTTC. This encodes CASSYGSRSYAQYF.

CDR3 bases: TGTGCCAGCAGCTCAGAAAAGCCGGGACAGGGTTCGATCTATGGCTACACCTTC. Translating it yields CASSSEKPGQGSIYGYTF. This chain joins TRBV9 and TRBJ1-2; 9 nucleotides line up with TRBD1. CDR1 and CDR2 from the germline V gene are SGDLS and YYNGEE. V lost 4 bases and J lost 4; bases outside the gene matches: 17. The CDR3 runs to 18 residues.

This chain uses TRBV27 with TRBJ1-3, with TRBD1 identical over 7 bases. Germline V lookup: CDR1 MNHEY, CDR2 SMNVEV (reference sequence). The CDR3 runs 15 residues. The ends lost 5 bases at V and 2 bases at J; junction bases unmatched: 6. In nucleotides, the CDR3 is TGTGCCAGCAGTCGACCCACAGGGGCTGGAAACACCATATATTTT. Its translation is CASSRPTGAGNTIYF.

V and J are TRBV5-4 and TRBJ2-1, with 8 nucleotides matching TRBD2. J gave up 4 bases and V 9 bases, and 3 bases lay outside the gene matches. This CDR3 is 12 amino acids long. Germline CDR1 and CDR2: SGHNT and YYREEE (reference sequence). The CDR3 loop is CATGTSYNEQFF. The CDR3 DNA is TGTGCCACCGGGACTAGTTACAATGAGCAGTTCTTC.

Only a few counts were recorded for this clone. CDR3 loop: CASSLRDWGTEAFF. CDR3 sequence (DNA): TGTGCCAGCAGCTTGAGGGACTGGGGGACTGAAGCTTTCTTT. This chain links TRBV7-2 with TRBJ1-1; D perhaps matches TRBD1 (5 bases). Trimming cost V 3 bases and J 5 bases, with 13 bases left between them. Germline V gives CDR1 SGHTA, CDR2 FQGNSA. The CDR3 totals 14 residues. The full variable domain, rest sourced from reference TRBV7-2 and TRBJ1-1, is GAGVSQSPSNKVTEKGKDVELRCDPISGHTALYWYRQSLGQGLEFLIYFQGNSAPDKSGLPSDRFSAERTGGSVSTLTIQRTQQEDSAVYLCASSLRDWGTEAFFGQGTRLTVV.

This clone was detected once. The rearrangement joins TRBV5-1 to TRBJ1-4; 10 positions agree with TRBD1. Germline V gene lookup returns CDR1 SGHRS and CDR2 YFSETQ. V was pared by 4 bases and J by 3 bases, with 9 bases of the junction left unmatched. The length of the CDR3 is 17 residues. The CDR3 DNA is TGCGCCAGCAGCCCCAGACAGGGGGCGCCGGCTAATGAAAAACTGTTTTTT. Amino acid sequence: CASSPRQGAPANEKLFF.

This rearrangement joins TRBV27 to TRBJ1-2; possibly TRBD1 for D (5 bases). V lost 2 bases and J lost 3, with 10 bases in between. In germline, CDR1 is MNHEY, CDR2 SMNVEV (reference sequence). The CDR3 loop spans 14 amino acids. This chain's CDR3 is CASSLSTGYYGYTF. The CDR3, as DNA: TGTGCCAGCAGTTTAAGCACAGGATACTATGGCTACACCTTC.

This chain links TRBV20-1 with TRBJ1-1; no clear D gene. Germline CDR1 is DFQATT and CDR2 is SNEGSKA (reference sequence). The V and J ends lost 2 bases and 6 bases respectively, with 7 bases between them. CDR3 length: 11 amino acids. CDR3 region: CSARKEAEAFF. CDR3 bases: TGCAGTGCTAGAAAAGAGGCTGAAGCTTTCTTT.

This clone is a singleton in its sample. The missing conserved phenylalanine or tryptophan at the end of this CDR3 makes a read error likely. The DNA is left out, because the CDR3 cannot be placed on it with certainty; the CDR3 is given as TCRdb lists it. The chain employs TRBV20-1 and TRBJ1-4. With termini counted, the CDR3 has 10 amino acids. Germline V gives CDR1 DFQATT, CDR2 SNEGSKA (reference sequence). The CDR3 sequence is CSAVSQTQCS.

In this sample, this clone turned up once. The gene calls are TRBV28 and TRBJ1-1, with 7 positions matching TRBD1. The V gene end was trimmed by 7 bases and the J gene end by 3 bases; junction bases not matched to a gene: 11. The length of the CDR3 is 15 residues. Germline V gives CDR1 MDHEN, CDR2 SYDVKM. The DNA for the CDR3 is TGTGCCAGCACTACACCTGGGGACAGATACACTGAAGCTTTCTTT. Its translation is CASTTPGDRYTEAFF.

The chain has TRBV13 and TRBJ1-5; perhaps TRBD1 as D (5 bases). The CDR3 consists of 16 residues. Per germline, CDR1 PRHDT and CDR2 FYEKMQ (reference sequence). Deletions cut 0 bases from V and 5 bases from J, with 14 bases between. The CDR3 DNA is TGTGCCAGCAGCTTAGGCGCCGGAGGGGTTGATCAGCCCCAGCATTTT. As protein: CASSLGAGGVDQPQHF.

The rearrangement joins TRBV18 to TRBJ1-2, with TRBD1 as a possible D gene (5 bases). Germline lookup yields CDR1 KGHSH and CDR2 LQKENI. V lost 2 bases and J 4 bases, leaving 5 bases between the germline ends. The CDR3 runs 12 residues. This chain's CDR3 is CASSPGGYGYTF. The CDR3 DNA sequence: TGTGCCAGCTCACCAGGGGGCTATGGCTACACCTTC.

The genes are TRBV10-3 and TRBJ1-1; 8 nucleotides match TRBD1. The CDR3 runs to 16 residues. The V and J ends lost 0 bases and 6 bases, in that order; junction bases with no gene match: 9. CDR1 is ENHRY, CDR2 SYGVKD, per germline. The CDR3 reads CAISESATGEFAEAFF. The CDR3 region has the DNA TGTGCCATCAGTGAGTCCGCGACAGGGGAATTCGCTGAAGCTTTCTTT.

V gene TRBV19 combines with J gene TRBJ2-7, with D perhaps TRBD1 or TRBD2 (5 bases each). Germline CDR1 and CDR2: LNHDA and SQIVND (reference sequence). Between the trimmed V and J ends, which lost 3 bases and 3 bases, there was a span of 15 bases. This CDR3 is built from 15 residues. Written as DNA, the CDR3 is TGTGCCAGTAGTATTAGGGGTCGGGGAATCTACGAGCAGTACTTC. Protein: CASSIRGRGIYEQYF.

The CDR3 here is CASSFTPGFTEAFF. CDR3 DNA sequence: TGTGCCAGCAGCTTTACTCCAGGATTCACTGAAGCTTTCTTT. The chain carries TRBV7-9 and TRBJ1-1; D is unresolved. The CDR3 spans 14 residues. Germline V gives CDR1 SEHNR, CDR2 FQNEAQ (reference sequence). The V end was cut by 3 bases, the J end by 4 bases, with 12 bases between.

This chain links TRBV6-1 with TRBJ1-5; D is uncertain. Germline V CDR1 and CDR2: MNHNS, SASEGT. Trimming removed 2 bases from V and 5 bases from J, with 10 bases in between. CDR3 size: 14 residues. This chain's CDR3 is CASSEPGRYQPQHF. The DNA for the CDR3 is TGTGCCAGCAGTGAACCAGGCAGATATCAGCCCCAGCATTTT.

CDR3 protein: CASSLSGTGDEKLFF. In DNA, the CDR3 is TGTGCCAGTAGTTTATCCGGGACAGGGGATGAAAAACTGTTTTTT. The chain links TRBV19 to TRBJ1-4, with 10 nucleotides matching TRBD1. Germline V lookup: CDR1 LNHDA, CDR2 SQIVND (reference sequence). This CDR3 is built from 15 residues. J gave up 6 bases and V 5 bases, and 6 bases lay outside the gene matches.

V usage is TRBV11-3 and J usage is TRBJ1-1; D remains unclear. The germline CDR1 and CDR2 sequences are SGHNT and YENEEA. The V gene lost 0 bases and the J gene lost 5 bases, with 4 bases spanning the gap. This CDR3 has 12 residues. The CDR3 DNA sequence: TGTGCCAGCAGCTTAGATCGGACTGAAGCTTTCTTT. Its translation: CASSLDRTEAFF.

The chain carries TRBV9 and TRBJ1-1; D not resolved. V was shortened by 2 bases and J by 2 bases, with 7 bases between the two germline ends. Germline CDR1 is SGDLS and CDR2 is YYNGEE. CDR3 length: 13 residues. As DNA, the CDR3 is TGTGCCAGCAGCGTTGGCAGAAACACTGAAGCTTTCTTT. The encoded protein is CASSVGRNTEAFF. Together with reference TRBV9 and TRBJ1-1, the CDR3 gives the full variable domain: DSGVTQTPKHLITATGQRVTLRCSPRSGDLSVYWYQQSLDQGLQFLIQYYNGEERAKGNILERFSAQQFPDLHSELNLSSLELGDSALYFCASSVGRNTEAFFGQGTRLTVV.

V gene TRBV5-1 combines with J gene TRBJ2-7, with 8 bases aligning to TRBD2. CDR3 size: 15 residues. CDR1 SGHRS and CDR2 YFSETQ come from the germline V gene. Losses at the gene ends were 4 bases for V and 2 bases for J; bases not matched to a gene: 8. The CDR3: CASSLSGGTTYEQYF. The CDR3 nucleotides read TGCGCCAGCAGCCTGAGCGGGGGTACTACCTACGAGCAGTACTTC.

In nucleotides, the CDR3 is TGTGCCAGCAGCGAGGCCTTGTACTACACCTTC. Translation gives CASSEALYYTF. The chain employs TRBV7-9 and TRBJ1-2; D ambiguous. Trimming removed 5 bases from V and 10 bases from J, with 11 bases in between. Germline values: CDR1 SEHNR, CDR2 FQNEAQ (reference sequence). The CDR3 is made up of 11 amino acids.

V usage is TRBV9 and J usage is TRBJ2-3; TRBD2 might be the D (6 bases). V gave up 1 base and J gave up 1 base, with 13 bases separating them. Germline V lookup: CDR1 SGDLS, CDR2 YYNGEE. The CDR3 length is 16 residues. The DNA for the CDR3 is TGTGCCAGCAGCGTACCCGGGAGTCCCCGCACAGATACGCAGTATTTT. Its protein is CASSVPGSPRTDTQYF.

The chain has TRBV19 and TRBJ1-5; D unclear. CDR3 length: 15 amino acids. Germline V gene sequence: CDR1 LNHDA, CDR2 SQIVND (reference sequence). Trimming cost V 3 bases and J 7 bases, with 16 bases left between them. The DNA for the CDR3 is TGTGCCAGTAGTATCGGTCCGGAGGACGGGCAGCCCCAGCATTTT. The encoded protein is CASSIGPEDGQPQHF.